This T cell receptor (beta chain) stems from a study of blood T cell repertoires in COVID-19 (dated by TCRdb to the early 2020s). For the wider study: Samples from collaborators originated in the United States, Italy and Spain and spanned both the acute and convalescent phases of COVID-19. The material from the prospective study consisted of cDNA or gDNA derived from T cells, B-cell-depleted T cells, or PBMCs. Deeply sampled blood TCRbeta repertoires from subjects exposed to, actively infected with, or recovered from COVID-19 were included in the dataset. The repertoires were released in a freely available public database intended as a resource for research on the immune response to SARS-CoV-2. Samples came from the ongoing ImmuneRACE study (first 160 participants) plus 1,254 subjects from 6 global collaborators. Sample metadata almost always included a de-identified subject ID, COVID-19 status, age in years and sex. HLA class I and class II types, where available, came from metadata supplied by the sample provider rather than from assay-based typing.

Based on the germline V gene, the CDR1 and CDR2 sequences are SGHAT and FQNNGV. V and J are truncated by 1 base and 7 bases respectively, leaving an intervening sequence of 16 bases. The CDR3 numbers 16 residues from cysteine through phenylalanine. The CDR3 DNA has 48 bases and is translated from base 1. TCRbeta CDR3 regions were amplified from genomic DNA by means of the immunoSEQ Assay, a bias-controlled multiplex PCR. Concerning the study's data processing: Within the assay, amplification of reference gene primers was used to estimate how many nucleated cells each sample contained. To quantify the absolute abundance of each unique TCRbeta CDR3 rearrangement, sequence reads were collapsed and filtered. For each sample, productive Simpson clonality was calculated as the square root of Simpson's diversity index across productive rearrangements. TCRdb holds this immuneACCESS table with in-frame rearrangements only. Some clones are missing; in checked studies, unresolved V genes explain under half, and the rest has no known cause. The V and J calls and clone size come from that table; D and trimming were worked out from the DNA. The sample table lists more than 250,000 clones, around four fifths of them with a count of one. The ten largest clonotypes hold over 4.5% of the sample.

What the study reported, not specific to this receptor: Clinical and demographic metadata were provided uncurated, with the amount varying by source and participant.

Samples from volunteer blood donors who had recovered from COVID-19 were contributed by a second Seattle source. The collaborating institutions used their own protocols to collect whole blood in K2EDTA tubes. Collaborator samples were shipped for TCRbeta analysis as frozen whole blood, isolated PBMCs, or DNA extracted from either sample type. A word on this clone: The specificity of this receptor is unknown. No much larger clonotype is one base removed from it; base qualities were not supplied.

The rearranged segments are TRBV11-2 and TRBJ2-2; the D gene is perhaps TRBD1, on 5 matching bases. Sequenced material: peripheral blood. The source is a man aged 55 to 70 who had recovered from COVID-19. The CDR3 region reads CASSLAGRAKDGELFF. The sequenced DNA: TGTGCCAGCAGCTTAGCGGGCAGGGCGAAGGACGGGGAGCTGTTTTTT.